Following are 20 T cell receptor beta chains from one sample sequenced in a study of T cells of healthy individuals. TCRdb reanalysed the 5' RACE reads using MiXCR and keeps one entry per CDR3 protein. This sample yields about 100,000 distinct CDR3 sequences, of which roughly a sixth are seen a single time; approximately 6% belongs to the top ten. These receptors came from a human donor in good health.

The chain carries TRBV7-8 and TRBJ1-3, with D possibly TRBD1 on 6 matching bases. The CDR3 contains 17 residues. Germline V lookup: CDR1 SGHVS, CDR2 FQNEAQ. V dropped 3 bases and J dropped 0 bases, with 15 bases sitting between them. The CDR3 reads CASSFIRGGLSGNTIYF. The CDR3 DNA sequence: TGTGCCAGCAGCTTTATTAGGGGGGGTCTCTCTGGAAACACCATATATTTT.

This clonotype was counted between two and nine times. V and J are TRBV4-1 and TRBJ2-7; 11 bases are shared with TRBD2. The CDR3 sequence is 15 residues long. Germline CDR1 reads MGHRA; CDR2 reads YSYEKL. J was trimmed by 1 base and V by 3 bases; bases with no gene match: 2. The CDR3 spells CASSHRLAGSYEQYF. The CDR3 bases are TGCGCCAGCAGCCATAGACTAGCGGGATCCTACGAGCAGTACTTC.

The chain has TRBV5-5 and TRBJ2-4; D is undetermined. This CDR3 has 16 amino acids. CDR1 is SGHKS, CDR2 YYEKEE, per germline (reference sequence). V lost 1 base to trimming and J lost 0 bases, with 11 bases between them. The CDR3 reads CASSLWPLAAKNIQYF. CDR3 nucleotides: TGTGCCAGCAGCTTGTGGCCTCTTGCAGCCAAAAACATTCAGTACTTC.

This clonotype has just a few counts. V gene TRBV28 combines with J gene TRBJ1-6, with 7 bases identical to TRBD1. CDR3 size: 15 residues. The trim removed 3 bases at V and 3 bases at J, leaving 2 bases unmatched. CDR1 and CDR2 (germline): MDHEN, SYDVKM. The CDR3 sequence is CASSLGDSYNSPLHF. The DNA for the CDR3 is TGTGCCAGCAGTTTGGGGGACAGCTATAATTCACCCCTCCACTTT. Drawing the rest from reference TRBV28 and TRBJ1-6, the complete variable domain is DVKVTQSSRYLVKRTGEKVFLECVQDMDHENMFWYRQDPGLGLRLIYFSYDVKMKEKGDIPEGYSVSREKKERFSLILESASTNQTSMYLCASSLGDSYNSPLHFGNGTRLTVT.

The chain uses TRBV12-2 and TRBJ2-6; no check of the table's D call, TRBD1, against the DNA was made. TRBV12-2 is a pseudogene. This CDR3 region has 18 residues. CDR3 residues: CASRQTGAPNSGANVLTF. CDR3 sequence (DNA): TGTGCAAGTCGCCAAACAGGGGCCCCTAACTCTGGGGCCAACGTCCTGACTTTC.

This clonotype turned up a few times. This chain joins TRBV11-2 and TRBJ2-5; 12 bases line up with TRBD2. Germline V gives CDR1 SGHAT, CDR2 FQNNGV. V shed 5 bases, J shed 4 bases, and the junction held 5 bases outside the gene matches. This CDR3 spans 15 amino acids. The CDR3 coding sequence is TGTGCCAGCAGCATCGGACTAGCGGGATTAGAGACCCAGTACTTC. Protein: CASSIGLAGLETQYF.

This clonotype was seen repeatedly, ten times or more. The CDR3 region is CASSSGTVGPGPRSYEQYF. The CDR3 DNA reads as TGCGCCAGCAGTTCCGGGACAGTAGGTCCCGGACCGCGATCCTACGAGCAGTACTTC. This chain connects TRBV5-1 to TRBJ2-7; 7 bases line up with TRBD1. The V gene's germline CDR1 is SGHRS and CDR2 YFSETQ. V was pared by 5 bases and J by 1 base, with 21 bases of the junction left unmatched. The CDR3 spans 19 residues.

This clonotype was counted only a few times. The J gene is TRBJ2-7, the V gene TRBV10-3; TRBD1 or TRBD2 may be the D gene (5 bases each). The V gene's germline CDR1 is ENHRY and CDR2 SYGVKD. This CDR3 has 13 residues. V gave up 6 bases and J gave up 7 bases, with 16 bases separating them. The CDR3 here is CAIRGDPTGEQYF. Written as DNA, the CDR3 is TGTGCCATCAGGGGGGACCCCACGGGAGAGCAGTACTTC.

J is TRBJ2-5 and V is TRBV28; D gene unclear. Germline V lookup: CDR1 MDHEN, CDR2 SYDVKM. V dropped 3 bases and J dropped 2 bases, with 7 bases sitting between them. This CDR3 spans 13 amino acids. CDR3 protein: CASSFPPQETQYF. CDR3 bases: TGTGCCAGCAGTTTTCCCCCTCAAGAGACCCAGTACTTC.

The chain links TRBV18 to TRBJ1-1; D is unresolved. The germline V and J ends were trimmed by 8 bases and 11 bases, with 12 bases remaining between them. The germline V gene encodes CDR1 KGHSH and CDR2 LQKENI. The CDR3 is 10 residues long. Here the CDR3 reads CASGAGYAFF. The CDR3 DNA is TGTGCCAGCGGTGCAGGTTACGCTTTCTTT.

This clonotype occurred a few times. V gene TRBV11-2 combines with J gene TRBJ2-1; D possibly corresponds to TRBD2 (6 bases). The CDR3 extends over 15 amino acids. Germline V gives CDR1 SGHAT, CDR2 FQNNGV. With 2 bases removed from V and 6 bases from J, the gap between germline ends came to 14 bases. The CDR3 DNA is TGTGCCAGCAGCTTAATTGCGGGGCCACCCAATGAGCAGTTCTTC. This gives the protein CASSLIAGPPNEQFF.

This clonotype was found a few times. The chain uses TRBV7-9 and TRBJ2-7; D gene uncertain. Germline V gives CDR1 SEHNR, CDR2 FQNEAQ (reference sequence). V shed 1 base and J shed 3 bases, with 10 bases lying between them. The CDR3 is made up of 14 amino acids. In DNA, the CDR3 is TGTGCCAGCAGCTTAGACAAATTTAGCTACGAGCAGTACTTC. Translating it yields CASSLDKFSYEQYF.

V is TRBV4-2 and J is TRBJ1-5; D remains ambiguous. Germline assignment: CDR1 LGHNA and CDR2 YNFKEQ. The CDR3 extends over 14 amino acids. V dropped 0 bases and J dropped 4 bases, with 7 bases sitting between them. The CDR3 region is CASSQDGLNQPQHF. DNA for the CDR3: TGTGCCAGCAGCCAAGACGGCTTAAATCAGCCCCAGCATTTT.

This clonotype was seen more than once but under ten times. This rearrangement joins TRBV7-2 to TRBJ2-1; TRBD2 matches at 8 bases. This CDR3 spans 15 amino acids. Germline V gene sequence: CDR1 SGHTA, CDR2 FQGNSA. V was pared by 6 bases and J by 0 bases, with 4 bases of the junction left unmatched. CDR3 coding DNA: TGTGCCAGCAGTATAGCGGGGAGCTCCTACAATGAGCAGTTCTTC. Translating gives CASSIAGSSYNEQFF.

This clonotype was detected many times. V is TRBV5-1 and J is TRBJ2-3; D unresolved. Per germline, CDR1 SGHRS and CDR2 YFSETQ. Trimming shortened V by 4 bases and J by 6 bases, and 12 bases separated the two germline ends. The length of the CDR3 is 13 residues. Here the CDR3 reads CASSATTADTQYF. The CDR3 nucleotides are TGCGCCAGCAGCGCCACTACGGCGGATACGCAGTATTTT.

This clonotype was recorded at least ten times. The chain has TRBV7-2 and TRBJ2-2, with D tentatively TRBD2 (6 bases). This CDR3 comprises 15 residues. V lost 4 bases, J lost 0 bases, and 9 bases lay in between. Looked up from germline, CDR1 is SGHTA and CDR2 is FQGNSA. The CDR3 sequence is CASSWDFANTGELFF. CDR3 nucleotides: TGTGCCAGCAGCTGGGACTTCGCGAACACCGGGGAGCTGTTTTTT.

The chain links TRBV28 to TRBJ2-7; no firm D call. V dropped 6 bases and J dropped 4 bases, with 13 bases sitting between them. The CDR3 runs 13 residues. Germline loops: CDR1 MDHEN, CDR2 SYDVKM. Here the CDR3 reads CASSLTLGYEQYF. The DNA for the CDR3 is TGTGCCAGCAGCCTAACGCTCGGGTACGAGCAGTACTTC.

This clonotype has a count of ten or more. V is TRBV20-1 and J is TRBJ2-7; D remains ambiguous. Trimming removed 3 bases at V and 3 bases at J, with 6 bases between. CDR1 is DFQATT and CDR2 is SNEGSKA in the germline V gene (reference sequence). The CDR3 has 11 residues. CDR3 protein: CSASRNYEQYF. The CDR3 nucleotides read TGCAGTGCTAGCCGAAACTACGAGCAGTACTTC.

The table lists this clonotype with a few counts. The rearrangement uses TRBV20-1 and TRBJ2-1; no clear D. The V end was cut by 3 bases, the J end by 7 bases, with 7 bases between. The CDR3 has 11 amino acids. The germline CDR1 and CDR2 sequences are DFQATT and SNEGSKA (reference sequence). For the CDR3, the DNA is TGCAGTGCTAGTGGTGGGAATGAGCAGTTCTTC. Its translation: CSASGGNEQFF.

This clonotype has at least ten counts. V and J are TRBV12-3 or TRBV12-4 and TRBJ1-6; TRBD1 matches at 9 bases. Losses at the gene ends were 5 bases for V and 8 bases for J; bases not matched to a gene: 4. CDR3 length: 14 residues. The CDR3 loop is CASSPTGGDSPLHF. The CDR3 DNA sequence: TGTGCCAGCAGTCCTACAGGGGGCGATTCACCCCTCCACTTT.